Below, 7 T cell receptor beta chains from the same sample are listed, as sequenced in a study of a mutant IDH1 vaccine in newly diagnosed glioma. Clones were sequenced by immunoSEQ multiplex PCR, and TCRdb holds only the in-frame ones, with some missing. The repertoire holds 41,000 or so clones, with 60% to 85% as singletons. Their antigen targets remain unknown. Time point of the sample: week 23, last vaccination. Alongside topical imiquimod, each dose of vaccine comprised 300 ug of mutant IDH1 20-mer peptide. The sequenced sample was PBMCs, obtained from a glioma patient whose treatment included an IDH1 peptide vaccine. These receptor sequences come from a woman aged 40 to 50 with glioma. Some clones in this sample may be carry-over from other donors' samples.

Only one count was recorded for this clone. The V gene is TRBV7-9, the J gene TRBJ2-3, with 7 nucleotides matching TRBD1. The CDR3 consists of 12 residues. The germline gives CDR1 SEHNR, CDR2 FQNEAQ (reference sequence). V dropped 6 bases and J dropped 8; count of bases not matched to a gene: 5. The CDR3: CASREGGGTQYF. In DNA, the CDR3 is TGTGCCAGCAGAGAAGGGGGCGGTACGCAGTATTTT.

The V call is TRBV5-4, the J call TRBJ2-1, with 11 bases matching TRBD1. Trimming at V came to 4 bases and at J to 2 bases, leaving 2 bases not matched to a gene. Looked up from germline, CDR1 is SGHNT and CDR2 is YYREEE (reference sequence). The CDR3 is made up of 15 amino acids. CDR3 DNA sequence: TGTGCCAGCAGCCTGGACAGGGGGCCCTACAATGAGCAGTTCTTC. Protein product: CASSLDRGPYNEQFF. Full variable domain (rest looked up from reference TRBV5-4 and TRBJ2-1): ETGVTQSPTHLIKTRGQQVTLRCSSQSGHNTVSWYQQALGQGPQFIFQYYREEENGRGNFPPRFSGLQFPNYSSELNVNALELDDSALYLCASSLDRGPYNEQFFGPGTRLTVL.

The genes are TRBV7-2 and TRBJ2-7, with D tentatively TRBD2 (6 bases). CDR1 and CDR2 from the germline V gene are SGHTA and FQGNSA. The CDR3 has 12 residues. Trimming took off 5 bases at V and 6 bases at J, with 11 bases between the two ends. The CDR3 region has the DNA TGTGCCAGCAGCCCCCGGGGAGGCGAGCAGTACTTC. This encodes CASSPRGGEQYF.

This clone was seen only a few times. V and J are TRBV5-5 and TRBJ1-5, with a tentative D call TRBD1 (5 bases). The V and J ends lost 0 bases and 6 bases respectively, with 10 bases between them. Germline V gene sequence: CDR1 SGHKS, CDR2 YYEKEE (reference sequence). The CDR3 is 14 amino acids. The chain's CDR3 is CASSLVGAGQPQHF. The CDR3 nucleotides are TGTGCCAGCAGCTTGGTTGGGGCGGGTCAGCCCCAGCATTTT.

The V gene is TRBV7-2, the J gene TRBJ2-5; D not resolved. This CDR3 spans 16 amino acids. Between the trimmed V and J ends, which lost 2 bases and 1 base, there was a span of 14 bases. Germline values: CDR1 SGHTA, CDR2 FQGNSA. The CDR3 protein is CASSLPAAVGQETQYF. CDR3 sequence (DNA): TGTGCCAGCAGCTTACCGGCGGCCGTGGGCCAAGAGACCCAGTACTTC.

Here the CDR3 DNA reads TGTGCCAGCAGCCAAAAGCTCGGCTACACCTTC. It is translated as CASSQKLGYTF. This sequence joins TRBV4-2 and TRBJ1-2; D is unresolved. CDR3 length equals 11 residues. V lost 2 bases, J lost 8 bases, and 6 bases lay in between. Germline V lookup: CDR1 LGHNA, CDR2 YNFKEQ.

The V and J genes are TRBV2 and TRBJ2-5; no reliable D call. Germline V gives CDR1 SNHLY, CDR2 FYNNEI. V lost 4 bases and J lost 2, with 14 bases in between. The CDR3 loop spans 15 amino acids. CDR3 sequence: CASSVTIREQETQYF. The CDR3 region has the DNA TGTGCCAGCAGTGTCACTATAAGAGAGCAAGAGACCCAGTACTTC.